This T cell receptor beta chain was found in a study of T cells in Graves' hyperthyroidism and ophthalmopathy. Regarding the study as a whole: Most thyroid clonotypes that were expanded above 0.001 also turned up in blood. Ophthalmopathy was predicted by the model a median of approximately 6.6 months ahead of onset.

From germline, CDR1 is GTSNPN and CDR2 SVGIG (reference sequence). The CDR3 has 15 amino acids. V lost 1 base to trimming and J lost 7 bases, with 19 bases between them. Diagnostic assessment was based on clinical symptoms, serum thyroxine and TRAb, thyroid ultrasound and orbital computed tomography. TCR beta CDR3 regions were amplified from RNA. TCR CDR3 underwent first-round RT-PCR with the HTBI primer set. TCRdb called the multiplex PCR reads again in MiXCR, with one record for every CDR3 protein. Of over 500,000 distinct CDR3 sequences in the sample, 17% were seen once. This clonotype was seen once. Its cognate antigen is unknown.

The sequence was obtained from a woman aged 18-35 years with Graves' ophthalmopathy. The sample comprised blood. V and J are TRBV30 and TRBJ1-2, with D unresolved. The CDR3 reads CAWSDEAGPSGGYTF. Here the CDR3 DNA reads TGTGCCTGGAGTGATGAGGCCGGCCCCTCGGGTGGCTACACCTTC.